This T cell receptor (beta chain) was captured in a study of preoperative IRX-2 immunotherapy in early breast cancer. Trimming took off 3 bases at V and 5 bases at J, with 18 bases between the two ends. CDR1 is SGHVS, CDR2 FNYEAQ, per germline. This CDR3 has 16 amino acids. This clone was detected only once. Sequencing used immunoSEQ multiplex PCR; TCRdb keeps in-frame clones, though not all of them. The sample lists about 28,000 clones; 82% were seen once. Treatment of the sample: preoperative locoregional IRX-2 cytokine immunotherapy. Samples came from a phase Ib trial of preoperative locoregional IRX-2 cytokine immunotherapy.

The chain is built from TRBV7-6 and TRBJ2-3; perhaps TRBD2 as D (7 bases). Sampling was performed from a patient treated with IRX-2 immunotherapy. The sequence was collected from a human donor with breast cancer. CDR3 sequence: CASSLQGGGPGDTQYF. In nucleotides, the CDR3 is TGTGCCAGCAGCTTGCAGGGAGGGGGTCCGGGAGATACGCAGTATTTT.